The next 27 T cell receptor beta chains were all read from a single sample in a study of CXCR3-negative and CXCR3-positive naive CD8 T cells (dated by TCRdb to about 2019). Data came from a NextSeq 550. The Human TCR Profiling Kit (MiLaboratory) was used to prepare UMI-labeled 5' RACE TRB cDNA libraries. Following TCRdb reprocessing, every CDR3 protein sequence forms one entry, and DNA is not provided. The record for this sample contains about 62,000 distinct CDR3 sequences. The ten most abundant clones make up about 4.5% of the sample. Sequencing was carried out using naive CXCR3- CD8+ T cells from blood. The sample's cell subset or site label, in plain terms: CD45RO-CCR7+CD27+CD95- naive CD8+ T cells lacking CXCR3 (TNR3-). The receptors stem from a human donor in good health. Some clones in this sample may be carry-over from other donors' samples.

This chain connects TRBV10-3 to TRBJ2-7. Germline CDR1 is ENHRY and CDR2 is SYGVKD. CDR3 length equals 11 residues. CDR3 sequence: CAIKGTYEQYF.

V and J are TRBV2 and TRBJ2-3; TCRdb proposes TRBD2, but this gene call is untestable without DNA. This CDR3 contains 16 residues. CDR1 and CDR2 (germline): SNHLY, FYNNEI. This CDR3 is CASTDAGTSGTDTQYF.

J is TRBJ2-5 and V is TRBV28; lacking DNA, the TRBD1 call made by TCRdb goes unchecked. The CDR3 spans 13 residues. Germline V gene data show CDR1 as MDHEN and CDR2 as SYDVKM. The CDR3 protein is CASSIRGLETQYF.

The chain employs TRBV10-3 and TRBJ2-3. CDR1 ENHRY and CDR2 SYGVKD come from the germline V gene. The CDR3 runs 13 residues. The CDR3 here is CATEDGRTDTQYF.

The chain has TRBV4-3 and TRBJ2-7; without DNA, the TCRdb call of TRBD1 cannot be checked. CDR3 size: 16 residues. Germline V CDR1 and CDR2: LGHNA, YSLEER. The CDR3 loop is CASSQAWEIGAREQYF.

The CDR3 loop is CASARLAGGNEQFF. The J gene is TRBJ2-1, the V gene TRBV12-3 or TRBV12-4; TCRdb's D call, TRBD2, is unchecked because there is no DNA. CDR3 length: 14 amino acids.

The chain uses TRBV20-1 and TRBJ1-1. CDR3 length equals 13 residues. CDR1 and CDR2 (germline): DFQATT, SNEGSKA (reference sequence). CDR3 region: CSALEIGNTEAFF.

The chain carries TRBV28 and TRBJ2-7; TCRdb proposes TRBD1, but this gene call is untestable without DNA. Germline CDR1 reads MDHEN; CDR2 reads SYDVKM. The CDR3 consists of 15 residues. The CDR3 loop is CASSWDRDRSYEQYF.

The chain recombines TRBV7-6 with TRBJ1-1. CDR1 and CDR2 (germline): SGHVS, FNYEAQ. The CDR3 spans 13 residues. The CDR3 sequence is CASSLSGTSEAFF. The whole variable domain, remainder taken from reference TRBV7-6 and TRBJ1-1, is GAGVSQSPRYKVTKRGQDVALRCDPISGHVSLYWYRQALGQGPEFLTYFNYEAQQDKSGLPNDRFSAERPEGSISTLTIQRTEQRDSAMYRCASSLSGTSEAFFGQGTRLTVV.

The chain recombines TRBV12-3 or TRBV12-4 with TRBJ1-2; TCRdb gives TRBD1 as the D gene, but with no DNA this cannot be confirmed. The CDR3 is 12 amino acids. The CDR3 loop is CASSLSPPGYTF.

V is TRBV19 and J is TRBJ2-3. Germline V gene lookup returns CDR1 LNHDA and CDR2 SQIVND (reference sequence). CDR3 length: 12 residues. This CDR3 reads CATSPGSDTQYF.

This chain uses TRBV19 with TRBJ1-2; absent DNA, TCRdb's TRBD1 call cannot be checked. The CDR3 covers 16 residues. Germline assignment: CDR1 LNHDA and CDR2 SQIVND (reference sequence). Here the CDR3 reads CASSAHRGPSNYGYTF.

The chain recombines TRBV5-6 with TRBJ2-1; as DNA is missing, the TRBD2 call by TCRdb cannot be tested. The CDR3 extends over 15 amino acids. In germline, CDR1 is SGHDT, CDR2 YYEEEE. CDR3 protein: CASSQPGLADNEQFF.

Here the CDR3 reads CASEYNREAFF. The V gene is TRBV12-3 or TRBV12-4, the J gene TRBJ1-1. The CDR3 is 11 residues long.

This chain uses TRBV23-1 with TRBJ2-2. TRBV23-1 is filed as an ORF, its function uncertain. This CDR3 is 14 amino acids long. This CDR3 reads CASSQFGDTGELFF.

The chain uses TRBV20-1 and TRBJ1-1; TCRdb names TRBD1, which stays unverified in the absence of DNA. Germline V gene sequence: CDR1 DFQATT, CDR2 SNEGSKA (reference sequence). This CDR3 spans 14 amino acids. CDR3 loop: CSASSNTGYTEAFF.

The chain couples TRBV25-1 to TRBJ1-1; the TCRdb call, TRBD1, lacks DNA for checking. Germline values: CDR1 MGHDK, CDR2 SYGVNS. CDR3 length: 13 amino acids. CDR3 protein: CASSVGDYAEAFF. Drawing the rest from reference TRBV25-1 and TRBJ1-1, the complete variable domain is EADIYQTPRYLVIGTGKKITLECSQTMGHDKMYWYQQDPGMELHLIHYSYGVNSTEKGDLSSESTVSRIRTEHFPLTLESARPSHTSQYLCASSVGDYAEAFFGQGTRLTVV.

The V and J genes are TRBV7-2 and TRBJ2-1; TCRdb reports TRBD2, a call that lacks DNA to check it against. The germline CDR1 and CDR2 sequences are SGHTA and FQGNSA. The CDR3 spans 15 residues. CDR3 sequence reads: CASSLSPGTYNEQFF.

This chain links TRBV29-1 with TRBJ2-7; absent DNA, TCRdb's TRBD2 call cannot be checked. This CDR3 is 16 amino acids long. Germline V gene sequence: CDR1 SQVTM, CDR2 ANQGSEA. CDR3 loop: CSVDGTSAARGDEQYF.

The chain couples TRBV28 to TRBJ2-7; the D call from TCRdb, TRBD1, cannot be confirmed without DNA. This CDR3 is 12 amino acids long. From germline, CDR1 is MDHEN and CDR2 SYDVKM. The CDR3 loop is CASTLGGYEQYF.

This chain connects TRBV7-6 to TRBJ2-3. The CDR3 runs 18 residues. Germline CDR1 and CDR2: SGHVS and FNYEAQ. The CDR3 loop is CASSLSSRPTRFPDTQYF.

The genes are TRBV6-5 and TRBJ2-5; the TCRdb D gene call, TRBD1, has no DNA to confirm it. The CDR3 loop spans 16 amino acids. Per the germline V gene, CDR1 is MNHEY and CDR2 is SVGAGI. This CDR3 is CASSLTPGQGAETQYF.

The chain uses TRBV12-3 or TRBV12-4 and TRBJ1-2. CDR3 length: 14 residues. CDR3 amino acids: CASIPYMDNYGYTF.

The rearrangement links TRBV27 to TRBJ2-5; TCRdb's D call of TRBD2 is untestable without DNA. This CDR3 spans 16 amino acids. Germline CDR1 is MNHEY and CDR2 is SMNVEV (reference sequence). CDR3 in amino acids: CASSLGTSGTQETQYF.

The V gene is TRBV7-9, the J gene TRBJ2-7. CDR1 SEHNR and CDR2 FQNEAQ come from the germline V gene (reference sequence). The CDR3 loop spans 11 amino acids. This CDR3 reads CASSLYDEQYF.

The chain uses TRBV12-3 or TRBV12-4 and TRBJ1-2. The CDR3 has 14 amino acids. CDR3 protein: CASSPRPANYGYTF.

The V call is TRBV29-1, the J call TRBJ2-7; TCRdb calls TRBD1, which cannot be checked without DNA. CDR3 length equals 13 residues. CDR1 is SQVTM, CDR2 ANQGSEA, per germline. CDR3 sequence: CSVLGTVGYEQYF.